Listed below are T cell receptor beta chains from one sample, sequenced in a study of molecular identifiers for immune sequencing clone quantification. TCRdb re-analysed the PCR reads in MiXCR, keeping a single row per CDR3 protein. Here the sample spans about 510,000 distinct CDR3 sequences, around a fifth being singletons. The sequenced sample was naive CD8+ T cells from blood, with Jurkat cell RNA spiked in. These receptors all stem from a human donor in good health. Some libraries in this study had Jurkat cell RNA spiked in. Both conserved end residues are part of each CDR3. Fields, in order: D gene, V gene, clone size, J gene, CDR3 length, CDR3 protein, CDR3 DNA. The D gene is left open where the match is weak. Clone size is given for some rows only: seen once, a few or many times, or a class if the clone is expanded.

d_gene: -
v_gene: TRBV6-5
abundance: many
j_gene: TRBJ1-5
len: 16
CDR3aa: CASRNPPGDSNQPQHF
CDR3nt: TGTGCCAGCAGAAACCCCCCAGGGGATAGCAATCAGCCCCAGCATTTT

d_gene: -
v_gene: TRBV4-3
abundance: many
j_gene: TRBJ1-1
len: 13
CDR3aa: CASSQVTNTEAFF
CDR3nt: TGCGCCAGCAGCCAAGTGACGAACACTGAAGCTTTCTTT

d_gene: -
v_gene: TRBV20-1
abundance: few
j_gene: TRBJ2-3
len: 12
CDR3aa: CSAMTSTDTQYF
CDR3nt: TGCAGTGCTATGACTAGCACAGATACGCAGTATTTT

d_gene: -
v_gene: TRBV30
abundance: -
j_gene: TRBJ2-2
len: 13
CDR3aa: CAWNLLPTGELFF
CDR3nt: TGTGCCTGGAACCTTCTCCCCACCGGGGAGCTGTTTTTT

d_gene: TRBD1
v_gene: TRBV6-5
abundance: few
j_gene: TRBJ1-1
len: 14
CDR3aa: CASRPRDRVTEAFF
CDR3nt: TGTGCCAGCAGACCCAGAGACAGGGTGACTGAAGCTTTCTTT

d_gene: -
v_gene: TRBV5-1
abundance: few
j_gene: TRBJ2-7
len: 12
CDR3aa: CASSPTDDEQYF
CDR3nt: TGCGCCAGCAGTCCTACCGACGACGAGCAGTACTTC

d_gene: -
v_gene: TRBV4-3
abundance: many
j_gene: TRBJ1-1
len: 16
CDR3aa: CASSQGSGGRGTEAFF
CDR3nt: TGCGCCAGCAGCCAAGGTTCCGGGGGCCGGGGGACTGAAGCTTTCTTT

d_gene: TRBD2
v_gene: TRBV28
abundance: -
j_gene: TRBJ2-1
len: 15
CDR3aa: CASSLITSGDNEQFF
CDR3nt: TGTGCCAGCAGTTTAATAACTAGCGGAGACAATGAGCAGTTCTTC

d_gene: -
v_gene: TRBV7-9
abundance: many
j_gene: TRBJ2-2
len: 16
CDR3aa: CASSLARGMNSGELFF
CDR3nt: TGTGCCAGCAGCTTAGCGAGGGGGATGAACTCCGGGGAGCTGTTTTTT

d_gene: TRBD1
v_gene: TRBV4-3
abundance: -
j_gene: TRBJ2-1
len: 16
CDR3aa: CASSQLHRGSYNEQFF
CDR3nt: TGCGCCAGCAGCCAATTACACAGGGGCTCCTACAATGAGCAGTTCTTC

d_gene: -
v_gene: TRBV6-5
abundance: many
j_gene: TRBJ2-3
len: 16
CDR3aa: CASSSRGASSTDTQYF
CDR3nt: TGTGCCAGCAGTTCTCGGGGGGCTTCTAGCACAGATACGCAGTATTTT

d_gene: -
v_gene: TRBV5-4
abundance: many
j_gene: TRBJ2-7
len: 15
CDR3aa: CASSWGAASANEQYF
CDR3nt: TGTGCCAGCAGCTGGGGGGCGGCGTCGGCGAACGAGCAGTACTTC

d_gene: TRBD1
v_gene: TRBV4-1
abundance: -
j_gene: TRBJ1-5
len: 17
CDR3aa: CASSQDPLGQHNQPQHF
CDR3nt: TGCGCCAGCAGCCAAGATCCATTGGGACAGCACAATCAGCCCCAGCATTTT

d_gene: TRBD1
v_gene: TRBV7-2
abundance: few
j_gene: TRBJ1-2
len: 15
CDR3aa: CASSSDRVFIDGYTF
CDR3nt: TGTGCCAGCAGCTCCGACAGGGTTTTTATTGATGGCTACACCTTC

d_gene: -
v_gene: TRBV6-5
abundance: many
j_gene: TRBJ2-7
len: 17
CDR3aa: CASSYSSLGGGAYEQYF
CDR3nt: TGTGCCAGCAGTTACTCGAGTCTTGGGGGTGGCGCCTACGAGCAGTACTTC

d_gene: TRBD2
v_gene: TRBV7-8
abundance: -
j_gene: TRBJ2-5
len: 19
CDR3aa: CASSPGLAGGGWNQETQYF
CDR3nt: TGTGCCAGCAGCCCCGGACTAGCGGGGGGAGGTTGGAACCAAGAGACCCAGTACTTC

d_gene: -
v_gene: TRBV30
abundance: -
j_gene: TRBJ2-7
len: 14
CDR3aa: CACSYSGPDYEQYF
CDR3nt: TGTGCCTGTAGCTACTCGGGACCGGACTACGAGCAGTACTTC

d_gene: TRBD1
v_gene: TRBV7-2
abundance: many
j_gene: TRBJ1-1
len: 16
CDR3aa: CASSAEGQLMNTEAFF
CDR3nt: TGTGCCAGCAGCGCAGAGGGACAGCTAATGAACACTGAAGCTTTCTTT

d_gene: -
v_gene: TRBV6-2/TRBV6-3
abundance: few
j_gene: TRBJ1-5
len: 15
CDR3aa: CASSYSVRAWGPQHF
CDR3nt: TGTGCCAGCAGTTACTCGGTTAGGGCCTGGGGGCCCCAGCATTTT

d_gene: -
v_gene: TRBV30
abundance: many
j_gene: TRBJ2-1
len: 18
CDR3aa: CAWSVRAGPPLDYNEQFF
CDR3nt: TGTGCCTGGAGTGTACGGGCAGGTCCGCCCTTAGACTACAATGAGCAGTTCTTC

d_gene: -
v_gene: TRBV20-1
abundance: many
j_gene: TRBJ2-2
len: 15
CDR3aa: CSAIDTYANTGELFF
CDR3nt: TGCAGTGCCATCGACACCTACGCGAACACCGGGGAGCTGTTTTTT

d_gene: -
v_gene: TRBV13
abundance: few
j_gene: TRBJ2-5
len: 14
CDR3aa: CASSLGRSEETQYF
CDR3nt: TGTGCCAGCAGCTTAGGCCGCAGTGAAGAGACCCAGTACTTC

d_gene: -
v_gene: TRBV5-4
abundance: many
j_gene: TRBJ2-5
len: 15
CDR3aa: CASSLVTGGGETQYF
CDR3nt: TGTGCCAGCAGCTTGGTTACAGGCGGTGGCGAGACCCAGTACTTC

d_gene: TRBD2
v_gene: TRBV28
abundance: -
j_gene: TRBJ2-7
len: 19
CDR3aa: CASSPRGGRLAGETYEQYF
CDR3nt: TGTGCCAGCAGCCCCAGGGGAGGGAGACTAGCGGGGGAGACCTACGAGCAGTACTTC

d_gene: -
v_gene: TRBV27
abundance: -
j_gene: TRBJ2-7
len: 13
CDR3aa: CASSAGEGYEQYF
CDR3nt: TGTGCCAGCAGCGCGGGCGAGGGCTACGAGCAGTACTTC

d_gene: TRBD2
v_gene: TRBV4-1
abundance: many
j_gene: TRBJ2-1
len: 18
CDR3aa: CASSQDRLGPLAGAEQFF
CDR3nt: TGCGCCAGCAGCCAAGATCGTCTGGGCCCACTAGCGGGAGCTGAGCAGTTCTTC

d_gene: -
v_gene: TRBV12-3/TRBV12-4
abundance: -
j_gene: TRBJ2-5
len: 13
CDR3aa: CASRPGPGETRYF
CDR3nt: TGTGCCAGCAGACCCGGACCAGGGGAGACCCGGTACTTC

d_gene: -
v_gene: TRBV4-3
abundance: few
j_gene: TRBJ1-2
len: 16
CDR3aa: CASSQDRSRQNYGYTF
CDR3nt: TGCGCCAGCAGCCAAGATAGAAGTCGACAGAACTATGGCTACACCTTC

d_gene: TRBD2
v_gene: TRBV9
abundance: many
j_gene: TRBJ2-3
len: 16
CDR3aa: CASSPGLAGAPGTQYF
CDR3nt: TGTGCCAGCAGCCCCGGACTAGCGGGGGCCCCCGGTACGCAGTATTTT

d_gene: -
v_gene: TRBV20-1
abundance: many
j_gene: TRBJ1-2
len: 13
CDR3aa: CSAPETHNYGYTF
CDR3nt: TGCAGTGCTCCAGAGACACATAACTATGGCTACACCTTC

d_gene: TRBD2
v_gene: TRBV27
abundance: -
j_gene: TRBJ2-7
len: 15
CDR3aa: CASSSPLAGTYEQYF
CDR3nt: TGTGCCAGCAGTTCACCACTAGCGGGAACCTACGAGCAGTACTTC

d_gene: TRBD1
v_gene: TRBV5-1
abundance: few
j_gene: TRBJ2-5
len: 15
CDR3aa: CASSGDRGRQETQYF
CDR3nt: TGCGCCAGCAGCGGGGACAGGGGGCGGCAAGAGACCCAGTACTTC

d_gene: -
v_gene: TRBV13
abundance: many
j_gene: TRBJ2-1
len: 14
CDR3aa: CASRLGAGYNEQFF
CDR3nt: TGTGCCAGCAGACTAGGGGCAGGCTACAATGAGCAGTTCTTC

d_gene: -
v_gene: TRBV7-9
abundance: many
j_gene: TRBJ2-7
len: 13
CDR3aa: CASSLVGTYEQYF
CDR3nt: TGTGCCAGCAGCTTAGTAGGGACCTACGAGCAGTACTTC

d_gene: -
v_gene: TRBV5-1
abundance: -
j_gene: TRBJ1-6
len: 14
CDR3aa: CASSLVFQDSPIRF
CDR3nt: TGCGCCAGCAGCTTGGTGTTTCAAGATTCACCCATCCGCTTT

d_gene: TRBD2
v_gene: TRBV9
abundance: many
j_gene: TRBJ2-7
len: 14
CDR3aa: CASSVGSGGYEQYF
CDR3nt: TGTGCCAGCAGCGTAGGTAGCGGGGGCTACGAGCAGTACTTC

d_gene: -
v_gene: TRBV4-3
abundance: many
j_gene: TRBJ2-7
len: 15
CDR3aa: CASSQELQGTYEQYF
CDR3nt: TGCGCCAGCAGCCAAGAACTCCAGGGGACCTACGAGCAGTACTTC

d_gene: -
v_gene: TRBV13
abundance: many
j_gene: TRBJ2-5
len: 14
CDR3aa: CASSWDLTGKTQYF
CDR3nt: TGTGCCAGCAGCTGGGACCTAACGGGGAAGACCCAGTACTTC

d_gene: TRBD2
v_gene: TRBV2
abundance: few
j_gene: TRBJ2-7
len: 15
CDR3aa: CASRAGTSGSYEQYF
CDR3nt: TGTGCCAGCAGGGCCGGGACTAGCGGATCCTACGAGCAGTACTTC

d_gene: -
v_gene: TRBV7-9
abundance: many
j_gene: TRBJ2-3
len: 18
CDR3aa: CASSPPRGANSNTDTQYF
CDR3nt: TGTGCCAGCAGCCCGCCCAGGGGGGCCAACTCGAACACAGATACGCAGTATTTT

d_gene: -
v_gene: TRBV5-4
abundance: many
j_gene: TRBJ2-3
len: 14
CDR3aa: CASGWTPLADTQYF
CDR3nt: TGTGCCAGCGGATGGACCCCTTTGGCAGATACGCAGTATTTT